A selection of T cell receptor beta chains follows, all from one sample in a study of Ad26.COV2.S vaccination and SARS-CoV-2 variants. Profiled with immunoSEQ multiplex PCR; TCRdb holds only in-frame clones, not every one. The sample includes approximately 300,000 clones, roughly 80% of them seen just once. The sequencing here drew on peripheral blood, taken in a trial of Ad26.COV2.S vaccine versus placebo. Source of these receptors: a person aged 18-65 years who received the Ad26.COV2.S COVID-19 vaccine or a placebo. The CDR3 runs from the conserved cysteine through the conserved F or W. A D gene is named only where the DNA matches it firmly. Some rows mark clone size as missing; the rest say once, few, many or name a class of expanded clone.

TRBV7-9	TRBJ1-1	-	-	CASSLQMNTEAFF	TGTGCCAGCAGCTTACAGATGAACACTGAAGCTTTCTTT
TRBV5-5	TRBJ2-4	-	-	CASSQQYRAAKNIQYF	TGTGCCAGCAGCCAACAGTACAGGGCGGCCAAAAACATTCAGTACTTC
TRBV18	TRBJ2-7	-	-	CASSPGTLTVRNGYEQYF	TGTGCCAGCTCACCGGGTACCCTGACGGTGCGGAATGGCTACGAGCAGTACTTC
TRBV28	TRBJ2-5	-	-	CASRDEGETQYF	TGTGCCAGCAGGGACGAGGGGGAGACCCAGTACTTC
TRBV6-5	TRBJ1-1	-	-	CAIHGRAEATEAFF	TGTGCCATCCATGGAAGGGCCGAGGCCACTGAAGCTTTCTTT
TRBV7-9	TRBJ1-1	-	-	CASSALQGNTEAFF	TGTGCCAGCAGCGCGTTACAGGGGAACACTGAAGCTTTCTTT
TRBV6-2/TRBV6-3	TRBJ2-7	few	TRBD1	CASSYGPGGYEQYF	TGTGCCAGCAGTTACGGGCCAGGGGGCTACGAGCAGTACTTC
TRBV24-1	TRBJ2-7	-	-	CATSDGQGIEGEQYF	TGTGCCACCAGTGACGGTCAAGGCATTGAGGGCGAGCAGTACTTC
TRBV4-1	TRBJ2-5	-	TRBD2	CASSQGLAGGEETQYF	TGCGCCAGCAGCCAGGGACTAGCGGGGGGGGAAGAGACCCAGTACTTC
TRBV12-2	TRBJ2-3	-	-	CASRPIEGGGADTQYF	TGTGCAAGTCGCCCGATAGAGGGCGGGGGAGCAGATACGCAGTATTTT
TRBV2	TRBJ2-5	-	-	CASSVTTYQETQYF	TGTGCCAGCAGTGTAACTACCTACCAAGAGACCCAGTACTTC
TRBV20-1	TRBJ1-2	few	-	CSASLGSSNYGYTF	TGCAGTGCTAGTTTGGGCAGTTCTAACTATGGCTACACCTTC
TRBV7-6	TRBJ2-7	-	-	CASSPRGGAYEQYF	TGTGCCAGCAGCCCCAGAGGGGGGGCCTACGAGCAGTACTTC
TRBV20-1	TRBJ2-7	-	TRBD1	CSASPGQGWYEQYF	TGCAGTGCTAGTCCGGGACAGGGATGGTACGAGCAGTACTTC